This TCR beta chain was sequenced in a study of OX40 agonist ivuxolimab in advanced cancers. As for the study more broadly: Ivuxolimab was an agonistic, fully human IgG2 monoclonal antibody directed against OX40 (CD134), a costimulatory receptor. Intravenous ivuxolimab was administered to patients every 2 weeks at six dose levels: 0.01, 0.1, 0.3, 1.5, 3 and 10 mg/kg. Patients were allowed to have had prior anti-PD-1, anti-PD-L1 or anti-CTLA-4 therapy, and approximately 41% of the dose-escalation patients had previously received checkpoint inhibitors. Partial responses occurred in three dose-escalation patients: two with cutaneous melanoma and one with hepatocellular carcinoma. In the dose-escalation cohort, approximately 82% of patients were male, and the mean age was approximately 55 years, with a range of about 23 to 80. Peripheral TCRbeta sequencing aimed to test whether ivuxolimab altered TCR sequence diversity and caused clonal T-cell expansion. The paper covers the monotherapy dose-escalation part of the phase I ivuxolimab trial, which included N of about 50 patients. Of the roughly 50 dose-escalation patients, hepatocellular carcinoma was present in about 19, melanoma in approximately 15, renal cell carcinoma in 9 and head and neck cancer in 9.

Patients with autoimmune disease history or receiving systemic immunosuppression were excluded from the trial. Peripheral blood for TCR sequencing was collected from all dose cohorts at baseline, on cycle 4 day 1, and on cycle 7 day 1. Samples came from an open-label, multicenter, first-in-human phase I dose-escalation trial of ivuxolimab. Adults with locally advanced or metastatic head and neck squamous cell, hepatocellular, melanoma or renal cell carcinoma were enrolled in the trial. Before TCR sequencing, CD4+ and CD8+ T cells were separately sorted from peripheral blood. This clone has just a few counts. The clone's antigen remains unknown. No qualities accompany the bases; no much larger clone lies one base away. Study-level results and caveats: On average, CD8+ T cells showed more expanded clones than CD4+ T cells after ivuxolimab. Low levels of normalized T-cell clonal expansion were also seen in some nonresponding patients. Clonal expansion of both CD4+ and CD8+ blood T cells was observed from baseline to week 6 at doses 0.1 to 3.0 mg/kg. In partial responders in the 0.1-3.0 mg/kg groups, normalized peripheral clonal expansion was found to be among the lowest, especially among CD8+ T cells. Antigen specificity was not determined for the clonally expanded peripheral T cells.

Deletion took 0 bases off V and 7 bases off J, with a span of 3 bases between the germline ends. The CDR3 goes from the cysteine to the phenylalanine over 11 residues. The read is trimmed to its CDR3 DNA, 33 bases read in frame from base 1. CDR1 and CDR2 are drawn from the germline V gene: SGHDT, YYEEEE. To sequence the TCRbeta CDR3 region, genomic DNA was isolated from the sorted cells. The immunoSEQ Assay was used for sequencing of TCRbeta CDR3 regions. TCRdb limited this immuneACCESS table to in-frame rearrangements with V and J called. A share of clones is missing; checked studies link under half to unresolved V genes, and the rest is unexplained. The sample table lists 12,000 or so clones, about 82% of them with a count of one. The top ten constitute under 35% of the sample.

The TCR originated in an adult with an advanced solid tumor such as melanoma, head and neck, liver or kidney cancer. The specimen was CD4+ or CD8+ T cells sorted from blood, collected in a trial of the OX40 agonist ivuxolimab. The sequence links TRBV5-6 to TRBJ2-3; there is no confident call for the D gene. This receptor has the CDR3 CASSLGNTQYF. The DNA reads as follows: TGTGCCAGCAGCTTGGGAAATACGCAGTATTTT.